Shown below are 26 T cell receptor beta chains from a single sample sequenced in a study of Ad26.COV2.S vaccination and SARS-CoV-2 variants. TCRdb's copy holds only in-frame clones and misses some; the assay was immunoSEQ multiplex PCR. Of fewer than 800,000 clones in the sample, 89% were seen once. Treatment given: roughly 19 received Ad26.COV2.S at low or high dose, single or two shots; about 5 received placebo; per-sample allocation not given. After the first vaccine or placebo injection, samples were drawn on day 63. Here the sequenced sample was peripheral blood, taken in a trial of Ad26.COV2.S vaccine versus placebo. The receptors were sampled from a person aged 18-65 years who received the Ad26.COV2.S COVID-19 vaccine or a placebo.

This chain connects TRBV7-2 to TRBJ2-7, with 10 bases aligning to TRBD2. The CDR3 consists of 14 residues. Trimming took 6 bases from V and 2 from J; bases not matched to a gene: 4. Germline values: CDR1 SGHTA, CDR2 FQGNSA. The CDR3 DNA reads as TGTGCCAGCAGGCGGACTAGCGGCGCCTACGAGCAGTACTTC. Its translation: CASRRTSGAYEQYF.

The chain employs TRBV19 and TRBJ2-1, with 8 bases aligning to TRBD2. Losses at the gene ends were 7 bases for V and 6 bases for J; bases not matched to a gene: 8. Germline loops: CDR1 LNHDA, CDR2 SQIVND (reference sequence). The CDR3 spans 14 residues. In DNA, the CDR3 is TGTGCCAGTATGGGCGGGACTAGGAGCAATGAGCAGTTCTTC. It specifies CASMGGTRSNEQFF.

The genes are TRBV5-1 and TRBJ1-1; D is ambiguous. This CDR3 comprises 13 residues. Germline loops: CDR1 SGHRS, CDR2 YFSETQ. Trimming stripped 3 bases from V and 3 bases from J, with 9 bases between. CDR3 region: CASSSGRDTEAFF. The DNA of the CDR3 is TGCGCCAGCAGCTCGGGCAGAGACACTGAAGCTTTCTTT.

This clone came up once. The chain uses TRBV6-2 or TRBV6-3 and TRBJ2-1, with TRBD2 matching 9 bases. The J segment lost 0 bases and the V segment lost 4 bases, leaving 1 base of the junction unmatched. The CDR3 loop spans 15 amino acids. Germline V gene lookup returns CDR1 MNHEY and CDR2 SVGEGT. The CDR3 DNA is TGTGCCAGCAGTTGGACTAGCGTCTCCTACAATGAGCAGTTCTTC. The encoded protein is CASSWTSVSYNEQFF.

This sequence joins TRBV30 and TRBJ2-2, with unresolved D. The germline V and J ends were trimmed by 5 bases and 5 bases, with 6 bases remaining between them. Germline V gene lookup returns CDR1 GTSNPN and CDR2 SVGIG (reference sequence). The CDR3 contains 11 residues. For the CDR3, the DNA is TGTGCCTGGGGAAAAACCGGGGAGCTGTTTTTT. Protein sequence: CAWGKTGELFF.

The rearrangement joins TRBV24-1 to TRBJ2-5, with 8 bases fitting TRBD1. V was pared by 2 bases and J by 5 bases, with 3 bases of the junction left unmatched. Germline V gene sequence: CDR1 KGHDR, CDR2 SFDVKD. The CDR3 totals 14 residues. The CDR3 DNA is TGTGCCACCAGTGATTATAACAGGGGGGAGACCCAGTACTTC. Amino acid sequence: CATSDYNRGETQYF.

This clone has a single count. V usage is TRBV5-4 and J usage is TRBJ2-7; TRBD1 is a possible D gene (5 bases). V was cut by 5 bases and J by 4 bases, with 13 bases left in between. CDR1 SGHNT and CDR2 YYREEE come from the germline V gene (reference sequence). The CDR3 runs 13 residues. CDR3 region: CASSRDRSYEQYF. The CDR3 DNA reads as TGTGCCAGCAGTCGAGACAGATCTTACGAGCAGTACTTC.

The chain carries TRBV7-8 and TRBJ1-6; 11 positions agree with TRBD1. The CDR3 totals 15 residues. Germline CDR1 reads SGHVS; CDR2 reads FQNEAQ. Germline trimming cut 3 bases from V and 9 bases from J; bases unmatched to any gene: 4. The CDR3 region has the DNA TGTGCCAGCAGCTTCGGGACAGGGGGAAGTTCACCCCTCCACTTT. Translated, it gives CASSFGTGGSSPLHF.

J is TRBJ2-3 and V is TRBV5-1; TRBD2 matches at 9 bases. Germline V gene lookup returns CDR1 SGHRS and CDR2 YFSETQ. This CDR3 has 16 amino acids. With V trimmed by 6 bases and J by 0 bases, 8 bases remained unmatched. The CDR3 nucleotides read TGCGCCAGCACCCAGACTAGCGGCCAAAGCACAGATACGCAGTATTTT. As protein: CASTQTSGQSTDTQYF.

In DNA form, the CDR3 reads TGTGCCAGCAGTTACTCGGCAGGGGAGGGCTACACCTTC. This gives the protein CASSYSAGEGYTF. The chain is built from TRBV6-5 and TRBJ1-2; tentative D call: TRBD1 (6 bases). Germline-derived CDR1 and CDR2 are MNHEY and SVGAGI. V lost 0 bases and J 8 bases, leaving 10 bases between the germline ends. The CDR3 extends over 13 amino acids.

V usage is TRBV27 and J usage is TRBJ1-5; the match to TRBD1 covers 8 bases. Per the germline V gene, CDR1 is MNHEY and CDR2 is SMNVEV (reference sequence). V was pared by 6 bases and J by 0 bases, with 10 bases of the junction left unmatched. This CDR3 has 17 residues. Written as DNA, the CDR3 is TGTGCCAGCAGAAACGCCGGGACAGGATCTAGCAATCAGCCCCAGCATTTT. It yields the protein CASRNAGTGSSNQPQHF.

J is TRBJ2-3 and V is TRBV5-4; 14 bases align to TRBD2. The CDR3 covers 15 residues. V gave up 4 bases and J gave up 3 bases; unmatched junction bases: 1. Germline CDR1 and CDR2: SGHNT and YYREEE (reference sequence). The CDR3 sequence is CASSRTSGRTDTQYF. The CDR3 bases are TGTGCCAGCAGCCGGACTAGCGGGAGGACAGATACGCAGTATTTT.

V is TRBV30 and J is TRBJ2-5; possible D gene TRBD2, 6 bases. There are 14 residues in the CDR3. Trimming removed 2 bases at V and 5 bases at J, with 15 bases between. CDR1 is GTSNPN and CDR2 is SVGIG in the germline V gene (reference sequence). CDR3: CAWSFGGIEETQYF. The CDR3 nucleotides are TGTGCCTGGAGTTTCGGGGGAATAGAGGAGACCCAGTACTTC.

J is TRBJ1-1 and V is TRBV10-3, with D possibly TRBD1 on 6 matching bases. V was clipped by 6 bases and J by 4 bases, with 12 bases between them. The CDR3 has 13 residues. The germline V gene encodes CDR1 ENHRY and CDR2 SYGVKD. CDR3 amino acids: CAIRIQGATEAFF. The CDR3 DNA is TGTGCCATCAGGATACAGGGAGCCACTGAAGCTTTCTTT.

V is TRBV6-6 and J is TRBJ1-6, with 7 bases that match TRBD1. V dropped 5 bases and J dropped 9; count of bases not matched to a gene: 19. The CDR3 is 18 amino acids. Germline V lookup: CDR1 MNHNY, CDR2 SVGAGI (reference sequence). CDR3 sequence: CASSRKVNQGGDGSPLHF. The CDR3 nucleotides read TGTGCCAGCAGTCGAAAAGTAAACCAGGGGGGGGACGGTTCACCCCTCCACTTT.

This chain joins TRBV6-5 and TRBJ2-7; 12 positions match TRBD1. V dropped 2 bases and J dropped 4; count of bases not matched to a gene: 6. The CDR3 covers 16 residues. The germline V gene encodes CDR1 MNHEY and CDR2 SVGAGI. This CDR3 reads CASSYAGQGAAYEQYF. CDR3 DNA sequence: TGTGCCAGCAGTTACGCGGGACAGGGGGCGGCATACGAGCAGTACTTC.

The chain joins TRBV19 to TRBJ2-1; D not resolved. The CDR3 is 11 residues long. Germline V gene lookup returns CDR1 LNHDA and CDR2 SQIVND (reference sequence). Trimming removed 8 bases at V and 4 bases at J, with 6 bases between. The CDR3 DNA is TGTGCCAGTGAATTTTACAATGAGCAGTTCTTC. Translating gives CASEFYNEQFF.

The CDR3 loop is CAISELLAGYNEQFF. CDR3 DNA sequence: TGTGCCATCAGTGAACTACTAGCGGGGTACAATGAGCAGTTCTTC. The chain employs TRBV10-3 and TRBJ2-1, with 10 bases matching TRBD2. Germline CDR1 reads ENHRY; CDR2 reads SYGVKD. Unmatched junction bases numbered 3, after V lost 3 bases and J lost 4 bases. The CDR3 totals 15 residues.

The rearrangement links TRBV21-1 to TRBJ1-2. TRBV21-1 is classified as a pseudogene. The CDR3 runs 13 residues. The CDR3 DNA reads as TGTGCCGGCGCCGTTACTCATAACTATGGCTACACCTTC. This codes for CAGAVTHNYGYTF.

In nucleotides, the CDR3 is TGTGCCAGTAGTATAGACGGCTACACCTACAATGAGCAGTTCTTC. Its translation is CASSIDGYTYNEQFF. The chain recombines TRBV19 with TRBJ2-1; D unresolved. The CDR3 totals 15 residues. Germline V gives CDR1 LNHDA, CDR2 SQIVND (reference sequence). V lost 0 bases to trimming and J lost 2 bases, with 8 bases between them.

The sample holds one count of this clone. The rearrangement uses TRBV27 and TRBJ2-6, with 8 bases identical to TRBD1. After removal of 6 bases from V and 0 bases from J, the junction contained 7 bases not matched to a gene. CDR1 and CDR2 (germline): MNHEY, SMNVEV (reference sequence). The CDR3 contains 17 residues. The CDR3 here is CASSRTGPNSGANVLTF. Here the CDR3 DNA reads TGTGCCAGCAGCAGGACAGGGCCGAACTCTGGGGCCAACGTCCTGACTTTC.

CDR3: CSVPVGNYEQYF. The CDR3, as DNA: TGCAGCGTCCCAGTGGGGAACTACGAGCAGTACTTC. The chain recombines TRBV29-1 with TRBJ2-7; D not certain. CDR3 length: 12 residues. V gave up 6 bases and J gave up 3 bases, with 12 bases separating them. Per the germline V gene, CDR1 is SQVTM and CDR2 is ANQGSEA.

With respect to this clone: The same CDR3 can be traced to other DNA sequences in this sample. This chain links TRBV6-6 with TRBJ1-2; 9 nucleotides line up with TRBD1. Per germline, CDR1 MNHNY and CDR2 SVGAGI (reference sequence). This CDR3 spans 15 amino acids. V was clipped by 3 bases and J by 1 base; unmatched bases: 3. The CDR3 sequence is CASSYPGQGNYGYTF. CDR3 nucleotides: TGTGCCAGCAGTTATCCGGGACAGGGTAACTATGGCTACACCTTC.

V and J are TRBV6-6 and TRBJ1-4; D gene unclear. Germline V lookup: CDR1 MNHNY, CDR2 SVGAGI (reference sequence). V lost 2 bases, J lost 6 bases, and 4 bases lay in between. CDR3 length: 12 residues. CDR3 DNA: TGTGCCAGCAGTTACGGTTATGAAAAACTGTTTTTT. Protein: CASSYGYEKLFF.

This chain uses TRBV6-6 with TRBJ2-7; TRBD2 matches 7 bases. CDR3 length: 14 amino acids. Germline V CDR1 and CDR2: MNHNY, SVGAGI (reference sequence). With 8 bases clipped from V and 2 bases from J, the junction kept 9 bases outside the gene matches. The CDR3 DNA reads TGTGCCAGCGCACGACTAGCTATGACCTACGAGCAGTACTTC. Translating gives CASARLAMTYEQYF.

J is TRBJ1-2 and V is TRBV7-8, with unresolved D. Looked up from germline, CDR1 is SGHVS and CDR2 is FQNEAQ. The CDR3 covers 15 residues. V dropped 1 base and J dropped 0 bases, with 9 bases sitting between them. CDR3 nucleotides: TGTGCCAGCAGCTTAGGAGTCAGAGCTAACTATGGCTACACCTTC. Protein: CASSLGVRANYGYTF.